Listed here are 17 T cell receptor beta chains from one sample, sequenced in a study of regulatory T cells in long-lasting Graves disease. Time point described: newly diagnosed GD, antithyroid drugs for less than 3 months. Construction of the TCR library relied on RNA isolated from PBMCs. According to the study, TCR beta libraries were built with iRepertoire HTBI primers and CDR3-region Arm-PCR. TCRdb used MiXCR to reprocess the multiplex PCR reads, holding one entry per CDR3 protein. The data hold about 400,000 distinct CDR3 sequences, with 15% observed a single time. The same data also went into a second study, on T cells in Graves' hyperthyroidism and ophthalmopathy.

This sample comprised peripheral blood mononuclear cells (PBMCs), obtained at new diagnosis, from a patient treated with antithyroid drugs. These receptors were taken from a woman aged 35 to 49 with Graves disease.

J is TRBJ2-1 and V is TRBV6-1; tentatively, D is TRBD1 (5 bases). The CDR3 runs 12 residues. V lost 5 bases to trimming and J lost 7 bases, with 9 bases between them. The V gene's germline CDR1 is MNHNS and CDR2 SASEGT. CDR3 DNA sequence: TGTGCCAGCAGTACACAGGATAATGAGCAGTTCTTC. It codes for CASSTQDNEQFF.

This clonotype was found a few times. The rearrangement links TRBV28 to TRBJ1-2; the D is unclear. V dropped 5 bases and J dropped 7 bases, with 8 bases sitting between them. CDR1 and CDR2 (germline): MDHEN, SYDVKM. CDR3 size: 11 residues. CDR3 amino acids: CASSIGRGYTF. Here the CDR3 DNA reads TGTGCCAGCAGTATAGGACGTGGCTACACCTTC.

In its sample, this clonotype was seen many times. This sequence joins TRBV3-1 and TRBJ2-3, with 7 bases lining up with TRBD2. Trimming at V came to 3 bases and at J to 4 bases, leaving 4 bases not matched to a gene. CDR1 and CDR2 from the germline V gene are LGHDT and YNNKEL (reference sequence). This CDR3 is 14 amino acids long. CDR3 protein: CASSQREWADTQYF. The CDR3 coding sequence is TGTGCCAGCAGCCAGCGGGAGTGGGCAGATACGCAGTATTTT.

This clonotype was counted a few times. The V gene is TRBV24-1, the J gene TRBJ2-1; D perhaps matches TRBD1 (5 bases). Germline lookup yields CDR1 KGHDR and CDR2 SFDVKD. V was shortened by 0 bases and J by 0 bases, with 8 bases between the two germline ends. This CDR3 contains 16 residues. CDR3 in amino acids: CATSDLGASSYNEQFF. In DNA, the CDR3 is TGTGCCACCAGTGATTTGGGGGCCAGCTCCTACAATGAGCAGTTCTTC.

The V and J genes are TRBV20-1 and TRBJ2-6; TRBD2 might be the D (6 bases). Germline V gene sequence: CDR1 DFQATT, CDR2 SNEGSKA (reference sequence). The V end was cut by 3 bases, the J end by 2 bases, with 8 bases between. This CDR3 comprises 14 residues. CDR3 DNA sequence: TGCAGTGCTAGGGAGGGTACTGGGGCCAACGTCCTGACTTTC. Translation gives CSAREGTGANVLTF.

About this clonotype: The junction shows a germline mismatch at one end, possibly a read error. The J gene is TRBJ2-3, the V gene TRBV2; the D call may be TRBD1 or TRBD2 (5 bases each). Germline V gene sequence: CDR1 SNHLY, CDR2 FYNNEI. The length of the CDR3 is 15 residues. The CDR3 region has the DNA TGTGTCAGCAGTGAATGGGGGAGAGGGGTGAATACGCAGTATTTT. This codes for CVSSEWGRGVNTQYF.

This clonotype was counted a single time. J is TRBJ2-3 and V is TRBV5-4; D not resolved. Germline V gene sequence: CDR1 SGHNT, CDR2 YYREEE (reference sequence). This CDR3 has 13 residues. Trimming pared 2 bases from V and 7 bases from J, leaving 11 bases between. The CDR3 region has the DNA TGTGCCAGCAGCTTTGCAGAAGACCATACGCAGTATTTT. Amino acid sequence: CASSFAEDHTQYF. Complete variable domain (other parts from reference TRBV5-4 and TRBJ2-3): ETGVTQSPTHLIKTRGQQVTLRCSSQSGHNTVSWYQQALGQGPQFIFQYYREEENGRGNFPPRFSGLQFPNYSSELNVNALELDDSALYLCASSFAEDHTQYFGPGTRLTVL.

This clonotype was counted many times. CDR3 DNA: TGTGCCAGCAGCTTCGAGGGTTTGGGCAATGAGCAGTTCTTC. Amino acid sequence: CASSFEGLGNEQFF. This chain connects TRBV11-3 to TRBJ2-1; D is possibly TRBD2 (5 bases). The length of the CDR3 is 14 residues. Germline V gives CDR1 SGHNT, CDR2 YENEEA. The V end lost 3 bases, the J end lost 6 bases, and 12 bases lay between the germline ends.

This clonotype occurred many times. The rearrangement uses TRBV28 and TRBJ2-7; the D call may be TRBD1 or TRBD2 (5 bases each). Germline V gives CDR1 MDHEN, CDR2 SYDVKM. The V gene lost 2 bases and the J gene lost 11 bases, with 19 bases spanning the gap. The CDR3 consists of 14 residues. The CDR3 nucleotides read TGTGCCAGCAGTTTAGGTCGGGACCGAACCGGCGAGTACTTC. Its translation is CASSLGRDRTGEYF.

This clonotype has ten or more counts. V is TRBV3-1 and J is TRBJ2-2; D perhaps matches TRBD1 (5 bases). This CDR3 comprises 16 residues. Trimming cost V 0 bases and J 2 bases, with 10 bases left between them. The germline CDR1 and CDR2 sequences are LGHDT and YNNKEL (reference sequence). The CDR3, as DNA: TGTGCCAGCAGCCAAGAGACAGCAATAAACACCGGGGAGCTGTTTTTT. Its protein product is CASSQETAINTGELFF.

This clonotype was seen only a few times. V and J are TRBV14 and TRBJ2-1, with D perhaps matching TRBD2 (6 bases). V was clipped by 3 bases and J by 4 bases, with 28 bases between them. The CDR3 has 20 amino acids. Germline CDR1 reads SGHDN; CDR2 reads FVKESK. The CDR3 loop reads CASSHPKGLALVGPYNEQFF. The CDR3 bases are TGTGCCAGCAGCCACCCAAAAGGGCTAGCGCTGGTAGGCCCGTACAATGAGCAGTTCTTC. Based on the CDR3 plus reference TRBV14 and TRBJ2-1, the full variable domain is EAGVTQFPSHSVIEKGQTVTLRCDPISGHDNLYWYRRVMGKEIKFLLHFVKESKQDESGMPNNRFLAERTGGTYSTLKVQPAELEDSGVYFCASSHPKGLALVGPYNEQFFGPGTRLTVL.

The chain uses TRBV14 and TRBJ1-1; D remains unclear. CDR1 and CDR2 (germline): SGHDN, FVKESK. The CDR3 consists of 14 residues. Trimming cost V 0 bases and J 5 bases, with 10 bases left between them. The CDR3 DNA follows: TGTGCCAGCAGCCAAGAACTCAGCGGGACTGAAGCTTTCTTT. Its protein product is CASSQELSGTEAFF.

This clonotype has a count of ten or more. The rearrangement uses TRBV6-5 and TRBJ1-2, with D possibly TRBD1 on 5 matching bases. Trimming removed 6 bases from V and 8 bases from J, with 16 bases in between. Germline V CDR1 and CDR2: MNHEY, SVGAGI. The CDR3 consists of 13 residues. CDR3 amino acids: CASRYTGVGGYTF. The CDR3 nucleotides are TGTGCCAGCAGGTACACAGGAGTGGGCGGCTACACCTTC.

The chain employs TRBV9 and TRBJ2-3; 8 positions agree with TRBD1. This CDR3 is 15 amino acids long. V dropped 4 bases and J dropped 3; count of bases not matched to a gene: 7. Germline V gene data show CDR1 as SGDLS and CDR2 as YYNGEE. In DNA form, the CDR3 reads TGTGCCAGCAGCCTACGACAGGGGCGGACAGATACGCAGTATTTT. Its protein is CASSLRQGRTDTQYF.

The chain combines TRBV6-2 or TRBV6-3 with TRBJ2-5; 7 bases match TRBD1. V was clipped by 6 bases and J by 2 bases; unmatched bases: 15. Per the germline V gene, CDR1 is MNHEY and CDR2 is SVGEGT. CDR3 length equals 17 residues. The CDR3: CASRSTAGTVLQETQYF. In DNA, the CDR3 is TGTGCCAGCAGGTCTACGGCCGGGACAGTCCTTCAAGAGACCCAGTACTTC.

This clonotype was found many times. This chain joins TRBV5-1 and TRBJ2-1; TRBD1 matches 9 bases. Germline V gene sequence: CDR1 SGHRS, CDR2 YFSETQ. CDR3 length: 15 residues. The V gene end was trimmed by 6 bases and the J gene end by 4 bases; junction bases not matched to a gene: 8. CDR3 amino acids: CASKTGTGRYNEQFF. Written as DNA, the CDR3 is TGCGCCAGCAAAACCGGGACAGGGAGGTACAATGAGCAGTTCTTC. Filled out from reference TRBV5-1 and TRBJ2-1, the complete variable domain reads KAGVTQTPRYLIKTRGQQVTLSCSPISGHRSVSWYQQTPGQGLQFLFEYFSETQRNKGNFPGRFSGRQFSNSRSEMNVSTLELGDSALYLCASKTGTGRYNEQFFGPGTRLTVL.

A few counts support this clonotype. This sequence joins TRBV28 and TRBJ2-3; D perhaps matches TRBD1 (6 bases). Per germline, CDR1 MDHEN and CDR2 SYDVKM. The ends were cut back, 8 bases at V and 2 bases at J, with 11 bases in the middle. The CDR3 has 13 residues. CDR3 amino acids: CASLDRYTDTQYF. CDR3 nucleotide sequence: TGTGCCAGCCTGGACAGATACACAGATACGCAGTATTTT.